Presented here are 2 T cell receptor beta chains from one specimen sequenced in a study of blood T cells in healthy people across ages. It was with a sample-barcoded 5' primer and a J-beta primer mix that a second PCR of roughly 7 to 12 cycles was run. One entry per CDR3 protein, called by TCRdb with MiXCR from the 5' RACE reads. Of 1.5 million to 2 million distinct CDR3 sequences listed, 34% are singletons. The sample comprised blood. The receptor set was obtained from a woman aged 25 to 45 in good health.

This chain uses TRBV29-1 with TRBJ1-2; a weak D match, TRBD1 (6 bases). The CDR3 runs to 13 residues. Germline V gene data show CDR1 as SQVTM and CDR2 as ANQGSEA. V was cut by 4 bases and J by 4 bases, with 13 bases left in between. CDR3 sequence reads: CSVADSKLYGYTF. The DNA of the CDR3 is TGCAGCGTTGCGGACAGCAAACTCTATGGCTACACCTTC.

This clonotype was recorded only once. An end of the junction does not agree with germline; a read error may underlie this. The chain is built from TRBV5-1 and TRBJ2-3; TRBD2 matches at 7 bases. Germline V gene data show CDR1 as SGHRS and CDR2 as YFSETQ. The CDR3 covers 14 residues. The CDR3 DNA reads TGCGCCAGCAGCCCAACTAGCGCGTCAGATACGCGGTATTTT. This encodes CASSPTSASDTRYF.